This T cell receptor (beta chain) was obtained from a study of T cells after yellow fever vaccination. Study-wide results and limits: Any FACS-sorted repertoire could hold abundant clonotypes that contaminate it from the bulk population. Subsequent booster samples again held most clones from primary vaccination (around 96% CD4, roughly 91% CD8). A faster peak, day 5 versus 15, was reached by the weaker secondary response.

As concerns this clonotype: No antigen is known for it.

5'RACE template switching produced TCR cDNA carrying a universal primer site and UMIs. TCRdb reanalysed the 5' RACE reads using MiXCR and keeps one entry per CDR3 protein. Here the sample spans nearly 350,000 distinct CDR3 sequences, around 8.1% being singletons. CDR3 length: 13 residues. Germline CDR1 and CDR2: KGHDR and SFDVKD. Trimming removed 6 bases from V and 1 base from J, with 8 bases in between. This specimen was PBMCs, taken about 41 days after the first yellow fever vaccination. The source is a man aged 18 to 29 who received the YFV17D yellow fever vaccine. The chain combines TRBV24-1 with TRBJ2-5, with D maybe TRBD1 (5 bases). The CDR3 nucleotides read TGTGCCACCAGTTCAACAGGCCAAGAGACCCAGTACTTC. This sequence encodes CATSSTGQETQYF.